One and the same sample provided the 17 T cell receptor beta chains below, sequenced in a study of beta chain features in type 1 diabetes (dated 2018 in TCRdb). Libraries were prepared through the immunoSEQ multiplex PCR assay. The entire isolated RNA was reverse transcribed using the High Capacity cDNA Reverse Transcription Kit, and thus expressed TCRB transcripts were sequenced. Here the immuneACCESS table is served through TCRdb, limited to in-frame sequences with V and J called. Missing clones are a known gap in these copies; in checked studies unresolved V genes cover under half, and the rest lacks a known reason. This sample holds 330,000 or so clones; about 14% were observed only once. The ten largest account for 6.7% of the sample. Sequencing was performed on central memory CD4+ T cells from blood. These receptors were taken from a man aged 25-45 years in good health.

This chain joins TRBV7-2 and TRBJ1-5; no reliable D call. Trimming cost V 1 base and J 6 bases, with 1 base left between them. Germline V lookup: CDR1 SGHTA, CDR2 FQGNSA. CDR3 length: 11 residues. The DNA for the CDR3 is TGTGCCAGCAGCTTAGGTCAGCCCCAGCATTTT. It yields the protein CASSLGQPQHF. The complete variable domain, with remaining parts taken from reference TRBV7-2 and TRBJ1-5, reads GAGVSQSPSNKVTEKGKDVELRCDPISGHTALYWYRQSLGQGLEFLIYFQGNSAPDKSGLPSDRFSAERTGGSVSTLTIQRTQQEDSAVYLCASSLGQPQHFGDGTRLSIL.

The sample holds a few counts of this clone. At one boundary the junction diverges from the germline segment, which might be a read error. CDR3 bases: TGCGCCAGCAGCAAGGACAGGGTTTTCTACAATGAGCAGTTCTTC. This gives the protein CASSKDRVFYNEQFF. The V gene is TRBV13, the J gene TRBJ2-1; TRBD1 aligns across 8 bases. Germline V gives CDR1 PRHDT, CDR2 FYEKMQ (reference sequence). The length of the CDR3 is 15 residues.

This clone was observed a few times. The CDR3 region is CASSLDAGDQPQHF. The DNA for the CDR3 is TGTGCCAGCAGCTTGGACGCGGGGGATCAGCCCCAGCATTTT. The chain recombines TRBV5-4 with TRBJ1-5; D possibly corresponds to TRBD1 (5 bases). Per the germline V gene, CDR1 is SGHNT and CDR2 is YYREEE (reference sequence). V gave up 0 bases and J gave up 5 bases, with 9 bases separating them. This CDR3 has 14 residues.

The chain employs TRBV4-3 and TRBJ1-6; D is ambiguous. The CDR3 spans 12 residues. V lost 3 bases and J lost 6, with 3 bases in between. Germline CDR1 and CDR2: LGHNA and YSLEER. The CDR3 loop is CASSHGNSPLHF. The CDR3 bases are TGCGCCAGCAGCCATGGTAATTCACCCCTCCACTTT.

The sample holds a few counts of this clone. This chain connects TRBV6-5 to TRBJ2-2; no clear D. Germline CDR1 is MNHEY and CDR2 is SVGAGI. The CDR3 runs to 14 residues. Trimming removed 8 bases from V and 4 bases from J, with 14 bases in between. This CDR3 reads CASRIGSGTGELFF. The CDR3 region has the DNA TGTGCCAGCCGGATCGGGTCTGGCACCGGGGAGCTGTTTTTT.

The chain carries TRBV18 and TRBJ1-6, with 9 nucleotides matching TRBD1. V was clipped by 3 bases and J by 10 bases; unmatched bases: 13. The V gene's germline CDR1 is KGHSH and CDR2 LQKENI. The CDR3 is 17 residues long. CDR3 sequence: CASSPRTPGQGQSPLHF. The CDR3 DNA sequence: TGTGCCAGCTCACCTCGCACGCCGGGACAGGGTCAGTCACCCCTCCACTTT.

This clone was detected only a few times. This CDR3 reads CASSPREAYNEQFF. The DNA for the CDR3 is TGTGCCAGCAGCCCCCGTGAGGCGTACAATGAGCAGTTCTTC. J is TRBJ2-1 and V is TRBV7-2; D is undetermined. Germline-derived CDR1 and CDR2 are SGHTA and FQGNSA. Trimming took 5 bases from V and 4 from J, leaving 12 bases between them. The CDR3 spans 14 residues.

This clone was detected a few times. The genes are TRBV15 and TRBJ1-1, with 8 bases identical to TRBD1. V gave up 0 bases and J gave up 1 base; unmatched junction bases: 4. Germline assignment: CDR1 LNHNV and CDR2 YYDKDF (reference sequence). The CDR3 runs 16 residues. The CDR3, as DNA: TGTGCCACCAGCAGAGACCGTGGGACAGGGAACACTGAAGCTTTCTTT. The encoded protein is CATSRDRGTGNTEAFF.

This clone was recorded a few times. A read error may produce the germline difference seen at one junction end. The J gene is TRBJ1-5, the V gene TRBV7-9; 8 bases line up with TRBD1. This CDR3 is 15 amino acids long. Germline-derived CDR1 and CDR2 are SEHNR and FQNEAQ (reference sequence). CDR3 DNA: TGTTCCAGCAGCCGCACAGGGGGTGGCAATCAGCCCCAGCATTTT. It encodes CSSSRTGGGNQPQHF.

This clone was seen more than once but under ten times. V and J are TRBV5-6 and TRBJ2-1; TRBD2 agrees at 12 bases. The CDR3 spans 15 residues. The V gene end was trimmed by 1 base and the J gene end by 13 bases; junction bases not matched to a gene: 9. Germline CDR1 is SGHDT and CDR2 is YYEEEE. The CDR3 protein is CASSLMSSGGASQFF. CDR3 bases: TGTGCCAGCAGCTTGATGTCTAGCGGGGGGGCTTCCCAGTTCTTC. Looking up the rest from reference TRBV5-6 and TRBJ2-1 gives the full variable domain: DAGVTQSPTHLIKTRGQQVTLRCSPKSGHDTVSWYQQALGQGPQFIFQYYEEEERQRGNFPDRFSGHQFPNYSSELNVNALLLGDSALYLCASSLMSSGGASQFFGPGTRLTVL.

The table lists this clone with a few counts. The gene calls are TRBV7-8 and TRBJ2-7; 8 bases are a match to TRBD2. Germline V CDR1 and CDR2: SGHVS, FQNEAQ. After removal of 2 bases from V and 4 bases from J, the junction contained 4 bases not matched to a gene. The CDR3 spans 14 residues. The CDR3 protein is CASSLSGSAYEQYV. In nucleotides, the CDR3 is TGTGCCAGCAGCTTAAGCGGGAGCGCTTACGAGCAGTACGTC.

This clone was recorded many times. J is TRBJ2-4 and V is TRBV7-2; 9 bases align to TRBD1. Trimming took 6 bases from V and 0 from J; bases not matched to a gene: 15. CDR3 length: 19 residues. The germline V gene encodes CDR1 SGHTA and CDR2 FQGNSA. The CDR3 region has the DNA TGTGCCAGCAGTTCTAGGTCCGGGACAGGGACTTTAGCCAAAAACATTCAGTACTTC. The encoded protein is CASSSRSGTGTLAKNIQYF.

This clone turned up a few times. The chain links TRBV4-2 to TRBJ2-1; 7 nucleotides align to TRBD2. Germline-derived CDR1 and CDR2 are LGHNA and YNFKEQ. This CDR3 has 17 residues. The ends lost 2 bases at V and 2 bases at J; junction bases unmatched: 9. CDR3 residues: CASSQSLELATYNEQFF. The CDR3 DNA follows: TGTGCCAGCAGCCAAAGTCTGGAACTAGCGACCTACAATGAGCAGTTCTTC.

This clone was found a few times. The CDR3 loop reads CASSLSFNEQFF. As DNA, the CDR3 is TGTGCCAGCAGCTTGTCGTTCAATGAGCAGTTCTTC. The V gene is TRBV7-9, the J gene TRBJ2-1; no clear D gene. The germline V gene encodes CDR1 SEHNR and CDR2 FQNEAQ (reference sequence). Trimming took 3 bases from V and 6 from J, leaving 6 bases between them. The CDR3 is made up of 12 amino acids.

The chain carries TRBV5-4 and TRBJ1-3; D is undetermined. In germline, CDR1 is SGHNT, CDR2 YYREEE (reference sequence). The germline V and J ends were trimmed by 3 bases and 7 bases, with 11 bases remaining between them. The CDR3 sequence is 13 residues long. In DNA form, the CDR3 reads TGTGCCAGCAGCTCATCCGAAGAGAACACCATATATTTT. Translated, it gives CASSSSEENTIYF.

The chain carries TRBV7-2 and TRBJ2-1; a possible D gene is TRBD1 (5 bases). The CDR3 has 15 residues. Trimming took off 3 bases at V and 7 bases at J, with 16 bases between the two ends. Germline V gene lookup returns CDR1 SGHTA and CDR2 FQGNSA. CDR3 sequence (DNA): TGTGCCAGCAGCTTGGCCGGTGGGGCCGGAAATGAGCAGTTCTTC. Its translation: CASSLAGGAGNEQFF.

This clone was seen a handful of times. This chain joins TRBV30 and TRBJ2-6; no clear D gene. Germline V gene lookup returns CDR1 GTSNPN and CDR2 SVGIG (reference sequence). The CDR3 extends over 11 amino acids. Between the trimmed V and J ends, which lost 5 bases and 3 bases, there was a span of 2 bases. CDR3 sequence (DNA): TGTGCCTGGGGTGGGGCCAACGTCCTGACTTTC. It specifies CAWGGANVLTF.